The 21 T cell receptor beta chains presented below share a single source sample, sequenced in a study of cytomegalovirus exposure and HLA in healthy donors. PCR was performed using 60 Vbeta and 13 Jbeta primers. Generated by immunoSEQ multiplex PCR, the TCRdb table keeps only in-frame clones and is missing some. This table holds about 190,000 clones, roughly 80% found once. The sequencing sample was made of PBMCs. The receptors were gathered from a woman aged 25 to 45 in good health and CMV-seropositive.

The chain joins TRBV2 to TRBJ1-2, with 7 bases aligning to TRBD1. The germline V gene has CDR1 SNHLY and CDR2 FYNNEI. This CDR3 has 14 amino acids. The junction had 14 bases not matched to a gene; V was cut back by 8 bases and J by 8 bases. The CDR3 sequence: CASGRDRAQRGYTF. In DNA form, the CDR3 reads TGTGCCAGCGGTAGAGACAGGGCCCAACGCGGCTACACCTTC.

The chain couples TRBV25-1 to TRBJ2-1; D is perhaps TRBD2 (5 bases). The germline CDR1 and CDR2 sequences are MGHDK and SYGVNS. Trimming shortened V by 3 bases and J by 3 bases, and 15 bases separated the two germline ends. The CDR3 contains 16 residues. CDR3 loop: CASSDPDAGNYNEQFF. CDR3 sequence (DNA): TGTGCCAGCAGTGATCCGGACGCGGGCAACTACAATGAGCAGTTCTTC.

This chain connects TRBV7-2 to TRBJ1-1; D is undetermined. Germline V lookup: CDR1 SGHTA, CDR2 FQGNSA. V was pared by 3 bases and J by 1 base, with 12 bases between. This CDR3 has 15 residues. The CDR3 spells CASSLELGRNTEAFF. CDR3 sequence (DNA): TGTGCCAGCAGCTTGGAGCTCGGAAGGAACACTGAAGCTTTCTTT.

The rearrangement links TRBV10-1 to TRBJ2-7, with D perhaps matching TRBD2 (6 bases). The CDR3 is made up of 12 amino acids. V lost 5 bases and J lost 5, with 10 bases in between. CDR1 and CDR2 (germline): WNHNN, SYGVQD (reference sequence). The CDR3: CASSLEGHEQYF. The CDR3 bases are TGCGCCAGCAGTCTGGAGGGCCACGAGCAGTACTTC.

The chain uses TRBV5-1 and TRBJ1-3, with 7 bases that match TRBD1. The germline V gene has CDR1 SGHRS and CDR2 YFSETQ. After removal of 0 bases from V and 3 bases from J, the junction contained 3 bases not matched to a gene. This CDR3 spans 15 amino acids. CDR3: CASSLGQGDGNTIYF. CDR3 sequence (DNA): TGCGCCAGCAGCTTGGGACAGGGAGATGGAAACACCATATATTTT.

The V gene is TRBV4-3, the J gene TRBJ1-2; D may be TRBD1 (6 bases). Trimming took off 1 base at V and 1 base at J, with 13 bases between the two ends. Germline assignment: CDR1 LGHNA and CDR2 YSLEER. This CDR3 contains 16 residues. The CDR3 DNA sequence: TGCGCCAGCAGCCAAGCACAAAGAGGGGGTAACTATGGCTACACCTTC. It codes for CASSQAQRGGNYGYTF.

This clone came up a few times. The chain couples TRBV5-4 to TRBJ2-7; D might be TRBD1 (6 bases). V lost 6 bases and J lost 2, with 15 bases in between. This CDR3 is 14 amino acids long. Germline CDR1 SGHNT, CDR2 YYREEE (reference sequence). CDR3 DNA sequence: TGTGCCAGCACAACCGGGACACTGGCCTACGAGCAGTACTTC. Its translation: CASTTGTLAYEQYF.

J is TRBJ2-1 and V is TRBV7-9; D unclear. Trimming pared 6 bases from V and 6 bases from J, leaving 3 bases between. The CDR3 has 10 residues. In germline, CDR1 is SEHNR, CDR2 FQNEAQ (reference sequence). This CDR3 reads CASSINEQFF. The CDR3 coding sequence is TGTGCCAGCAGTATCAATGAGCAGTTCTTC.

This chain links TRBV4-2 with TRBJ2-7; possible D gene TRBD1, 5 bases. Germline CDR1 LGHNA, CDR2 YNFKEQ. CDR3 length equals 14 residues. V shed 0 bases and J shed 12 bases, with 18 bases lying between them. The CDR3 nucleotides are TGTGCCAGCAGCCAAGACAGATGGGGCAAGTATCTGTACTTC. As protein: CASSQDRWGKYLYF.

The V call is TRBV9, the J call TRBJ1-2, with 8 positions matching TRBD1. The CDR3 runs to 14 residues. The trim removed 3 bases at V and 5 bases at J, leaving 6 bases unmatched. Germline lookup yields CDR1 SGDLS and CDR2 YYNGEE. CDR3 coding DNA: TGTGCCAGCAGCGCGACAGGGGTAGGATATGGCTACACCTTC. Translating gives CASSATGVGYGYTF.

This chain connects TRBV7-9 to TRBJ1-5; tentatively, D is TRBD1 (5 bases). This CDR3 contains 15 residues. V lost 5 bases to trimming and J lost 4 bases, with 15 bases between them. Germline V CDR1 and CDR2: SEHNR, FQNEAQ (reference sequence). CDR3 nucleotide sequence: TGTGCCAGCAGCCCCTCGGGGGTTACAAATCAGCCCCAGCATTTT. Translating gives CASSPSGVTNQPQHF.

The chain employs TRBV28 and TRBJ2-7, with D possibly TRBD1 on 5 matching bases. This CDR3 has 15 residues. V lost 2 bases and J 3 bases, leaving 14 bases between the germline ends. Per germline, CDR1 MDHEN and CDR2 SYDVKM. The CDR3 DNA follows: TGTGCCAGCAGTTTACCCGGGCAGGGCGACTACGAGCAGTACTTC. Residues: CASSLPGQGDYEQYF.

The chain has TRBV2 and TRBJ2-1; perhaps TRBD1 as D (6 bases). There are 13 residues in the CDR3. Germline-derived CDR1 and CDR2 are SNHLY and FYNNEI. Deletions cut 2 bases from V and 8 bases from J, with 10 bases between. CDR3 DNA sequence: TGTGCCAGCAGTGAAACAGGGAAGGATGAGCAGTTCTTC. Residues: CASSETGKDEQFF.

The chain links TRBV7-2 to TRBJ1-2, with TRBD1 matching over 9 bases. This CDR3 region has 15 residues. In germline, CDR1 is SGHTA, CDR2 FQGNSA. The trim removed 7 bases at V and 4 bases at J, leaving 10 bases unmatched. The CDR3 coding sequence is TGTGCCAGCACCACCGACAGGGGGAGAACCTATGGCTACACCTTC. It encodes CASTTDRGRTYGYTF.

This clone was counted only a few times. This chain's CDR3 is CASIPDRASGNTIYF. CDR3 bases: TGTGCCAGCATTCCGGACAGGGCCTCTGGAAACACCATATATTTT. V and J are TRBV6-5 and TRBJ1-3; TRBD1 matches 8 bases. This CDR3 is 15 amino acids long. From germline, CDR1 is MNHEY and CDR2 SVGAGI. V lost 7 bases, J lost 0 bases, and 5 bases stayed unmatched.

CDR3 nucleotide sequence: TGTGCCAGCAGGCGACTTAGCACAGATACGCAGTATTTT. Its translation is CASRRLSTDTQYF. This chain uses TRBV7-8 with TRBJ2-3; unclear D gene. Germline V CDR1 and CDR2: SGHVS, FQNEAQ. The V end lost 6 bases, the J end lost 0 bases, and 7 bases lay between the germline ends. CDR3 length equals 13 residues. Using reference TRBV7-8 and TRBJ2-3 for the parts outside the CDR3, the full variable domain is GAGVSQSPRYKVAKRGQDVALRCDPISGHVSLFWYQQALGQGPEFLTYFQNEAQLDKSGLPSDRFFAERPEGSVSTLKIQRTQQEDSAVYLCASRRLSTDTQYFGPGTRLTVL.

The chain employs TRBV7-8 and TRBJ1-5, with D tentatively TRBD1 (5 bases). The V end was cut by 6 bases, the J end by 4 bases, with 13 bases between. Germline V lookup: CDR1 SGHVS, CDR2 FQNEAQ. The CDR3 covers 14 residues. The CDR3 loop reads CASRPRGENQPQHF. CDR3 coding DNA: TGTGCCAGCAGGCCTCGGGGGGAAAATCAGCCCCAGCATTTT.

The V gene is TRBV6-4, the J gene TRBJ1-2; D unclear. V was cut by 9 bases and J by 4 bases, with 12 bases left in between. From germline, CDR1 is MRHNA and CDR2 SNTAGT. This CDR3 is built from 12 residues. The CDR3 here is CASFGVGYGYTF. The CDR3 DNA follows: TGTGCCAGTTTCGGGGTGGGCTATGGCTACACCTTC.

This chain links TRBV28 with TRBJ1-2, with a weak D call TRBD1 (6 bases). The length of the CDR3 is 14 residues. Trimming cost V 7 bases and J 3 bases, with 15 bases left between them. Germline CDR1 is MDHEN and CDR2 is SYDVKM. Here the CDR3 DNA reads TGTGCCAGCAACCCCAGGGGAAAAGACTATGGCTACACCTTC. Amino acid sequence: CASNPRGKDYGYTF.

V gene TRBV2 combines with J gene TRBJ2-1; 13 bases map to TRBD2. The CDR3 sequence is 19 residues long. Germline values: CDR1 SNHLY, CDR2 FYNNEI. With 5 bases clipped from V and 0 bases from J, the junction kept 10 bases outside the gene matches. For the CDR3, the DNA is TGTGCCAGCAGTTCTCCGGGACTAGCGGGGTTGAGCTCCTACAATGAGCAGTTCTTC. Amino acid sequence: CASSSPGLAGLSSYNEQFF.

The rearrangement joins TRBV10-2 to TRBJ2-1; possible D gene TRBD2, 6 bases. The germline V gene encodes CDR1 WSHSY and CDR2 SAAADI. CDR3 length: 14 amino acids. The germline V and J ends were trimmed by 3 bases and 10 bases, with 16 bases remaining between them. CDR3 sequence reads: CASSDVGTGREQFF. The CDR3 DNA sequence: TGCGCCAGCAGTGATGTCGGGACTGGACGAGAGCAGTTCTTC.